A selection of T cell receptor beta chains follows, all from one sample in a study of blood T cell repertoires in COVID-19. Repertoires were generated with immunoSEQ multiplex PCR, while TCRdb's copy carries only in-frame clones and drops some. Of about 290,000 clones listed, around four fifths were seen once; the top ten hold around 4.1%. The sample comprised peripheral blood. The receptors come from a woman aged 45 to 65 with active or convalescent COVID-19. The conserved cysteine and the conserved F or W are not part of the CDR3 here. The D gene is left open where the match is weak. Clone size, where shown, is once, few, many, or a class for clones that have expanded.

-,TRBD1,16,TRBV19,TRBJ1-1,ASSSPGQGKRGGTEAF
-,-,9,TRBV10-3,TRBJ2-5,AIRAEETQY
-,-,12,TRBV6-5,TRBJ2-7,ASSRIGSSYEQY
-,TRBD2,15,TRBV29-1,TRBJ2-5,SVEAPGGLNLEETQY
-,-,13,TRBV6-5,TRBJ2-2,ASSLAGQDTGELF
-,-,12,TRBV7-9,TRBJ2-7,ASSLVGASYEQY
-,-,11,TRBV10-3,TRBJ1-1,AISKTGRGEAF
once,TRBD1,14,TRBV18,TRBJ2-6,ASSPTTGVGANVLT
few,TRBD1,13,TRBV4-2,TRBJ1-2,ASSPGQGRPYGYT
-,TRBD2,13,TRBV6-5,TRBJ2-1,ASTLRTSGYNEQF
-,TRBD1,12,TRBV10-3,TRBJ1-1,AISSWDSNTEAF
-,TRBD1,12,TRBV6-5,TRBJ1-6,ASSGQGRNSPLH
-,-,13,TRBV19,TRBJ2-3,ASSQNPGGTDTQY
-,-,12,TRBV3-1/TRBV3-2,TRBJ2-7,ASSPQRGSYEQY
-,TRBD2,12,TRBV19,TRBJ2-1,ASSRGGSGNEQF
-,-,11,TRBV6-5,TRBJ1-6,ATLSSYNSPLH
-,-,9,TRBV5-8,TRBJ2-7,ASRPRYEQY
-,-,9,TRBV28,TRBJ2-5,ASREFETQY
-,TRBD1,10,TRBV29-1,TRBJ2-5,SVRTGGETQY
-,TRBD2,11,TRBV5-4,TRBJ2-5,ASSAGGGETQY
once,-,11,TRBV12-3/TRBV12-4,TRBJ1-1,ASSTDIDTEAF
-,-,11,TRBV7-8,TRBJ1-1,ASSSYRAPEAF
few,TRBD1,13,TRBV10-3,TRBJ1-1,AIRRTGGVQAEAF
-,TRBD2,14,TRBV11-2,TRBJ2-7,ASSSLLAGAIYEQY
-,TRBD1,11,TRBV10-2,TRBJ1-5,ATTTGPHQPQH
-,-,10,TRBV6-1,TRBJ1-6,ASRGGDSPLH
few,TRBD1,12,TRBV5-1,TRBJ2-7,ASSLQGERAEQY
-,-,12,TRBV6-5,TRBJ1-2,ASSPAQGWYGYT
-,-,13,TRBV5-1,TRBJ2-3,ASRLAIPATDTQY
-,-,13,TRBV9,TRBJ2-6,ASSVAGSGANVLT
-,-,10,TRBV12-3/TRBV12-4,TRBJ2-1,ASTHRRDEQF
-,TRBD1,13,TRBV5-4,TRBJ1-4,ASSLAGTGPQKLF
-,TRBD2,13,TRBV30,TRBJ2-1,ALSPLAGVSNEQF
-,TRBD1,12,TRBV12-5,TRBJ1-1,ASGHGTGNTEAF
-,-,12,TRBV5-1,TRBJ1-1,ASSLGGQWTEAF
-,-,12,TRBV10-3,TRBJ1-2,AISDQMQGSGYT
-,-,11,TRBV19,TRBJ2-7,ASSAQTRDEQY
-,TRBD1,12,TRBV19,TRBJ1-2,ASSLQGAMGGYT
-,TRBD1,14,TRBV30,TRBJ1-2,AWSVLGSDRVGGYT
-,TRBD1,12,TRBV28,TRBJ1-2,ASSLSLGQGGYT
-,-,10,TRBV10-3,TRBJ2-1,AISRTGNEQF
-,-,13,TRBV3-1/TRBV3-2,TRBJ2-7,ASSQGTGSYDEQY
-,-,12,TRBV20-1,TRBJ2-7,SASIRGRVYEQY
once,-,11,TRBV12-5,TRBJ2-7,ASGLYTVYEQY
-,TRBD2,12,TRBV19,TRBJ2-1,ASSSGSSYNEQF
-,-,12,TRBV2,TRBJ1-2,ASSPDGRAGGYT
-,-,10,TRBV6-5,TRBJ2-3,ASHQATDTQY
-,-,11,TRBV12-3/TRBV12-4,TRBJ1-1,ASSSVLNTEAF
-,TRBD1,14,TRBV28,TRBJ2-3,ASSFGDRVVTDTQY
few,TRBD1,13,TRBV3-1/TRBV3-2,TRBJ2-7,ASSPPRGPSYEQY
-,TRBD1,13,TRBV5-6,TRBJ1-4,ASSSDREEDEKLF
-,-,15,TRBV2,TRBJ1-6,ASSVGRGSSYNSPLH
-,TRBD1,11,TRBV29-1,TRBJ2-7,SVGTGDGYEQY